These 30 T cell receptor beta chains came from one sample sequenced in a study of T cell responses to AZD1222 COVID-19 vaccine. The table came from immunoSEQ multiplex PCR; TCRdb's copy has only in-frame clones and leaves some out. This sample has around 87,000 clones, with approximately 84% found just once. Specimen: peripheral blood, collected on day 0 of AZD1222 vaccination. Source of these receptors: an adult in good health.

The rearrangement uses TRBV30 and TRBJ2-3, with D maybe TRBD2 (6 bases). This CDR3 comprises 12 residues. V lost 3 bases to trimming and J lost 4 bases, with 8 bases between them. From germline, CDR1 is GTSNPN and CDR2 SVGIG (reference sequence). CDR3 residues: CAWSGGADTQYF. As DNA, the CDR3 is TGTGCCTGGAGCGGGGGAGCAGATACGCAGTATTTT.

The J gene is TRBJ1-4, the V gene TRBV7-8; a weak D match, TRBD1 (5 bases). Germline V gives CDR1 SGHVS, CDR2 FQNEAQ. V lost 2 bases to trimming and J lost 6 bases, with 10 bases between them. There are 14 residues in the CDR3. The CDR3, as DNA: TGTGCCAGCAGCTTAATGGGGGATCATGAAAAACTGTTTTTT. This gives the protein CASSLMGDHEKLFF.

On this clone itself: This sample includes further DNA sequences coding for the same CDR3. This CDR3 is CASSLNGNTIYF. In DNA, the CDR3 is TGTGCCAGCAGCTTAAATGGAAACACCATATATTTT. The gene calls are TRBV7-9 and TRBJ1-3; D remains unclear. There are 12 residues in the CDR3. V shed 2 bases and J shed 3 bases, with 2 bases lying between them. Germline assignment: CDR1 SEHNR and CDR2 FQNEAQ (reference sequence).

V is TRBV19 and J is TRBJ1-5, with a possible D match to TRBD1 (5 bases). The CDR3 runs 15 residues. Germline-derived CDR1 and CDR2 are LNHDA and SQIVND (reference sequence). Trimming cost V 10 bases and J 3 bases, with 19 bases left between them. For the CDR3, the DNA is TGTGCCACCAGTTTACGGGGCAGGGACAATCAGCCCCAGCATTTT. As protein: CATSLRGRDNQPQHF.

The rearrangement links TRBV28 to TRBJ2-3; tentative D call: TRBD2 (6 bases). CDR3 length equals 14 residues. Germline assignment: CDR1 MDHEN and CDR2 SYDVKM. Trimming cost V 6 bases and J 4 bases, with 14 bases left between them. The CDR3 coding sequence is TGTGCCAGCAGGGCCGGGGGTGCAGCAGATACGCAGTATTTT. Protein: CASRAGGAADTQYF.

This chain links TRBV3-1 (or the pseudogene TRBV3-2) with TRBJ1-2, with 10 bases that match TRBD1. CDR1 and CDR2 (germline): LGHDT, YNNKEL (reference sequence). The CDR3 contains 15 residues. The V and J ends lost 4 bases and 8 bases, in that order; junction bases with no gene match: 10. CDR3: CASSPRQGARRGYTF. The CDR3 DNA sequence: TGTGCCAGCAGCCCGCGACAGGGGGCGAGAAGAGGCTACACCTTC.

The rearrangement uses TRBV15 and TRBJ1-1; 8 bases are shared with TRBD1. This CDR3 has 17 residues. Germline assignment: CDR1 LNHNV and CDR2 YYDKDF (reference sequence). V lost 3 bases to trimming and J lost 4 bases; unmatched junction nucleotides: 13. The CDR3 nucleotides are TGTGCCACCAGCAGTGACCGCGGGAATGACAGGGGCACTGAAGCTTTCTTT. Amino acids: CATSSDRGNDRGTEAFF.

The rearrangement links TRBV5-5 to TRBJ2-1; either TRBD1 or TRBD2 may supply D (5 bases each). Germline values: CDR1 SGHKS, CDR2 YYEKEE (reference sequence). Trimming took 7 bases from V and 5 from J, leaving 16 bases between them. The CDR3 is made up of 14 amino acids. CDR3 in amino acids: CASGPGTVHNEQFF. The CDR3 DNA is TGTGCCAGCGGACCCGGGACCGTGCACAATGAGCAGTTCTTC. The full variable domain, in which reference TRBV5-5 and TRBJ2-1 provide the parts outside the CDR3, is DAGVTQSPTHLIKTRGQQVTLRCSPISGHKSVSWYQQVLGQGPQFIFQYYEKEERGRGNFPDRFSARQFPNYSSELNVNALLLGDSALYLCASGPGTVHNEQFFGPGTRLTVL.

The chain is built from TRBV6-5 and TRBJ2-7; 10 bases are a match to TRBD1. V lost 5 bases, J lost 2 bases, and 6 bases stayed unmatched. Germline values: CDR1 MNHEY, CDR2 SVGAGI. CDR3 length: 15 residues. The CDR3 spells CASSNGQGGTYEQYF. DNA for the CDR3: TGTGCCAGCAGTAATGGACAGGGGGGGACCTACGAGCAGTACTTC.

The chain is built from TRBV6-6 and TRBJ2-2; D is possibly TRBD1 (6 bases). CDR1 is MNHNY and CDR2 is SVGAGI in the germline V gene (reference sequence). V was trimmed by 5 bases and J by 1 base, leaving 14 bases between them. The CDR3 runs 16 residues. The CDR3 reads CASSHPGTRNTGELFF. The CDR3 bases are TGTGCCAGCAGTCATCCCGGGACACGGAACACCGGGGAGCTGTTTTTT.

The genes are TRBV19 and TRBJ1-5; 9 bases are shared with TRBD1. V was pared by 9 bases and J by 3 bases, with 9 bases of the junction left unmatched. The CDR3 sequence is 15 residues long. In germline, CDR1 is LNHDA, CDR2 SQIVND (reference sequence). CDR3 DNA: TGTGCCAGCCATCTACAGGGGGCTCCCAATCAGCCCCAGCATTTT. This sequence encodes CASHLQGAPNQPQHF.

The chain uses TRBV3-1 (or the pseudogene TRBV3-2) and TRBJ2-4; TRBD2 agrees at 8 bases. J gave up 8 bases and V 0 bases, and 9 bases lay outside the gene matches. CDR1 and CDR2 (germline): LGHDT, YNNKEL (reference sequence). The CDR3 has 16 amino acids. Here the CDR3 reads CASSQDLGPGGDIQYF. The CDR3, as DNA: TGTGCCAGCAGCCAAGATCTCGGCCCCGGGGGGGACATTCAGTACTTC.

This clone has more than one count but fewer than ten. CDR3 in amino acids: CASSLATNEKLFF. The CDR3 DNA is TGTGCCAGCAGCTTAGCGACTAATGAAAAACTGTTTTTT. This chain connects TRBV7-2 to TRBJ1-4, with unresolved D. The germline V gene has CDR1 SGHTA and CDR2 FQGNSA. CDR3 size: 13 residues. The V and J ends lost 0 bases and 2 bases respectively, with 1 base between them.

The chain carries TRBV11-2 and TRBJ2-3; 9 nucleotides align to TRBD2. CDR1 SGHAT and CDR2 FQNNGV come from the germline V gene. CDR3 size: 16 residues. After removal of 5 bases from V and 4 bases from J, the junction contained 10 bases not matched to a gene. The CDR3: CASSPSAGGLADTQYF. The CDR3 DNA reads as TGTGCCAGCAGCCCGTCTGCGGGGGGGCTGGCAGATACGCAGTATTTT. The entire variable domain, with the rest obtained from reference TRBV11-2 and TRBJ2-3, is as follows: EAGVAQSPRYKIIEKRQSVAFWCNPISGHATLYWYQQILGQGPKLLIQFQNNGVVDDSQLPKDRFSAERLKGVDSTLKIQPAKLEDSAVYLCASSPSAGGLADTQYFGPGTRLTVL.

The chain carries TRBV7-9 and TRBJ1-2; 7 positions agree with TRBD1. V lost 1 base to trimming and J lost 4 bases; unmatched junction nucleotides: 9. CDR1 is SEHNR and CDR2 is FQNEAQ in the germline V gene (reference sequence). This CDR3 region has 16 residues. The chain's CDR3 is CASSLGEGARSYGYTF. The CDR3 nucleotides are TGTGCCAGCAGCTTAGGGGAGGGGGCGCGAAGCTATGGCTACACCTTC.

The CDR3 DNA reads as TGTGCCAGTAGTGACCTAGGGGGGGGCTATGGCTACACCTTC. Amino acid sequence: CASSDLGGGYGYTF. The rearrangement links TRBV19 to TRBJ1-2; D perhaps matches TRBD1 (6 bases). CDR1 is LNHDA, CDR2 SQIVND, per germline (reference sequence). The V end was cut by 5 bases, the J end by 4 bases, with 14 bases between. The CDR3 length is 14 residues.

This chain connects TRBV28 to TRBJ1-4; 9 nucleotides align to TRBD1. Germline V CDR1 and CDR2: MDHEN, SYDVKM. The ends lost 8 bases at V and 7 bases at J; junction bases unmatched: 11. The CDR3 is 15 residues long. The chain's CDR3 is CASAGQGIRAEKLFF. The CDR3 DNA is TGTGCCAGCGCCGGACAGGGGATAAGGGCTGAAAAACTGTTTTTT.

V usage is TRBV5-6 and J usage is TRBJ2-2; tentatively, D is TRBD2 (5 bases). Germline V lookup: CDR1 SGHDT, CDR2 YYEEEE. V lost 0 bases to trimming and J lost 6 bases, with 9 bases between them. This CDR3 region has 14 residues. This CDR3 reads CASSLAGFPGELFF. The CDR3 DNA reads TGTGCCAGCAGCTTGGCGGGGTTTCCCGGGGAGCTGTTTTTT.

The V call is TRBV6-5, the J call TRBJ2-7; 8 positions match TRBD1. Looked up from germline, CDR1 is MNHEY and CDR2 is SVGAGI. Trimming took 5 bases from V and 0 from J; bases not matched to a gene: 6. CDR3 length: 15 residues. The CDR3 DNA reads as TGTGCCAGCAGTCCCCCGGGACAGGCCTCCTACGAGCAGTACTTC. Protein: CASSPPGQASYEQYF.

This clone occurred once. CDR3 sequence: CASSWTSGNTDTQYF. The CDR3 coding sequence is TGTGCCAGCAGCTGGACTAGCGGTAACACAGATACGCAGTATTTT. This sequence joins TRBV7-2 and TRBJ2-3; 10 nucleotides agree with TRBD2. The CDR3 runs 15 residues. The V segment lost 4 bases and the J segment 2 bases; nucleotides outside the gene matches: 3. Germline loops: CDR1 SGHTA, CDR2 FQGNSA.

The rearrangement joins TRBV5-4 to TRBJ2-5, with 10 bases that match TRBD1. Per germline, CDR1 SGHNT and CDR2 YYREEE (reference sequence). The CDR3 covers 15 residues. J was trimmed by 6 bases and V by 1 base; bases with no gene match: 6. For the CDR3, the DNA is TGTGCCAGCAGCTTGCTGGACAGGGGGAGGCAGACCCAGTACTTC. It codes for CASSLLDRGRQTQYF.

The CDR3 sequence: CASSGLAGVQETQYF. The CDR3 DNA follows: TGTGCCAGCAGCGGACTAGCGGGAGTTCAAGAGACCCAGTACTTC. V and J are TRBV7-2 and TRBJ2-5, with 13 bases identical to TRBD2. The germline CDR1 and CDR2 sequences are SGHTA and FQGNSA. J was trimmed by 2 bases and V by 5 bases; bases with no gene match: 2. The CDR3 totals 15 residues.

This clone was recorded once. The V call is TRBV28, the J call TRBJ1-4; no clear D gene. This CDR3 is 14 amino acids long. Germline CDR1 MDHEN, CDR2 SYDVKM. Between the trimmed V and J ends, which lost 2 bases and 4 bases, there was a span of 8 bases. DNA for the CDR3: TGTGCCAGCAGTTTAATCGGACGTAATGAAAAACTGTTTTTT. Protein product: CASSLIGRNEKLFF.

The CDR3 DNA reads as TGTGCCACCAGCAGAGAGGCAGTAGGCTCCTACGAGCAGTACTTC. Translation gives CATSREAVGSYEQYF. The chain is built from TRBV15 and TRBJ2-7; D is unclear. Germline CDR1 and CDR2: LNHNV and YYDKDF (reference sequence). The CDR3 extends over 15 amino acids. With 0 bases removed from V and 0 bases from J, the gap between germline ends came to 9 bases.

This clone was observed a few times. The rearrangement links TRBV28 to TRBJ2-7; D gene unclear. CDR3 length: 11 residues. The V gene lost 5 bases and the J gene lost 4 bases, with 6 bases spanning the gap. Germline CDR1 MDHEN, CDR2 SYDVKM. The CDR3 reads CASSTLYEQYF. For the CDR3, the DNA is TGTGCCAGCAGTACTTTGTACGAGCAGTACTTC.

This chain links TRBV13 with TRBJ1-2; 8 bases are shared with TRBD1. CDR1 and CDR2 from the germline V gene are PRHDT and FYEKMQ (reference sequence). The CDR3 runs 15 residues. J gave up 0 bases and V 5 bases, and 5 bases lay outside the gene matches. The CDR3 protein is CASSRTGRANYGYTF. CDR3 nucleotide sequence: TGTGCCAGCAGCAGGACAGGGAGAGCTAACTATGGCTACACCTTC. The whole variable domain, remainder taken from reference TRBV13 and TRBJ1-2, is AAGVIQSPRHLIKEKRETATLKCYPIPRHDTVYWYQQGPGQDPQFLISFYEKMQSDKGSIPDRFSAQQFSDYHSELNMSSLELGDSALYFCASSRTGRANYGYTFGSGTRLTVV.

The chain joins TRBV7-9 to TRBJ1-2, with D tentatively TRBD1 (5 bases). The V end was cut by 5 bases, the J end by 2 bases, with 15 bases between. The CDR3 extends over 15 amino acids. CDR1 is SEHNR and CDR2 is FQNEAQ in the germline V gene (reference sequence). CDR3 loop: CASSPGRRPNYGYTF. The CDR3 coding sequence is TGTGCCAGCAGCCCGGGACGGCGACCAAACTATGGCTACACCTTC.

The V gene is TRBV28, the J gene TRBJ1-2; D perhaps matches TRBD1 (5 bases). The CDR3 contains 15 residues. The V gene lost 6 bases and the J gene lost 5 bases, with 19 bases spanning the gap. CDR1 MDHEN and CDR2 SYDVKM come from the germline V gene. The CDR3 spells CASSPRAGGFYGYTF. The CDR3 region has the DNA TGTGCCAGCAGCCCCCGGGCCGGGGGGTTTTATGGCTACACCTTC.

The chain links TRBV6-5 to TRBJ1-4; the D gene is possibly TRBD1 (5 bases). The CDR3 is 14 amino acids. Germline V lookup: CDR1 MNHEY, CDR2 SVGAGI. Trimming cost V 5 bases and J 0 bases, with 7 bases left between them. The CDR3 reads CASSQGATNEKLFF. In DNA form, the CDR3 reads TGTGCCAGCAGTCAGGGTGCAACTAATGAAAAACTGTTTTTT.

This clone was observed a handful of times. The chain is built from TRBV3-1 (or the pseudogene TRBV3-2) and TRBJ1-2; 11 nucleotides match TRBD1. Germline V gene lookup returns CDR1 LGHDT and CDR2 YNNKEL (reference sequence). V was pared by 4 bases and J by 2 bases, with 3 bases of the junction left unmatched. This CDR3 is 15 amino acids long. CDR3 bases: TGTGCCAGCAGCCGTGGACAGGGGGCGAACTATGGCTACACCTTC. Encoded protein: CASSRGQGANYGYTF.